What follows are 8 T cell receptor beta chains derived from one specimen sequenced in a study of shared clonotypes between healthy human individuals. TCRdb's table, derived via immunoSEQ multiplex PCR, lists solely in-frame clones and lacks some. The sample consists of about 120,000 clones, about 63% of them appearing once. The sample was memory CD8+ T cells sorted from blood. The subset here: CD45RO+ cells pooled with CCR7-negative TemRA cells. All receptors derive from a woman aged 25 to 39 in good health.

The gene calls are TRBV9 and TRBJ2-1; unclear D gene. Germline CDR1 is SGDLS and CDR2 is YYNGEE. The ends were cut back, 5 bases at V and 5 bases at J, with 8 bases in the middle. The CDR3 runs to 12 residues. The chain's CDR3 is CASSGLNNEQFF. CDR3 DNA sequence: TGTGCCAGCAGTGGGCTGAACAATGAGCAGTTCTTC.

This clone came up a few times. This sequence joins TRBV6-4 and TRBJ2-2, with D possibly called TRBD1 or TRBD2 (5 bases each). CDR1 MRHNA and CDR2 SNTAGT come from the germline V gene. This CDR3 is built from 13 residues. Trimming removed 4 bases from V and 7 bases from J, with 10 bases in between. DNA of the CDR3: TGTGCCAGCAGTGGGGACGATAGCGGGGAGCTGTTTTTT. It translates to CASSGDDSGELFF.

A few counts support this clone. This chain connects TRBV29-1 to TRBJ2-7; D uncertain. Deletions cut 4 bases from V and 0 bases from J, with 7 bases between. The CDR3 is 12 amino acids. The germline gives CDR1 SQVTM, CDR2 ANQGSEA. The CDR3 is CSVVYNSYEQYF. The DNA of the CDR3 is TGCAGCGTTGTCTATAACTCCTACGAGCAGTACTTC.

The chain joins TRBV11-2 to TRBJ2-7; D unclear. Germline V lookup: CDR1 SGHAT, CDR2 FQNNGV. The CDR3 consists of 12 residues. The V gene lost 1 base and the J gene lost 2 bases, with 3 bases spanning the gap. CDR3 DNA sequence: TGTGCCAGCAGCTTAGTCACCTACGAGCAGTACTTC. Amino acids: CASSLVTYEQYF. The whole variable domain, filled in from reference TRBV11-2 and TRBJ2-7, reads EAGVAQSPRYKIIEKRQSVAFWCNPISGHATLYWYQQILGQGPKLLIQFQNNGVVDDSQLPKDRFSAERLKGVDSTLKIQPAKLEDSAVYLCASSLVTYEQYFGPGTRLTVT.

J is TRBJ2-7 and V is TRBV7-6; possibly TRBD1 or TRBD2 for D (6 bases each). From germline, CDR1 is SGHVS and CDR2 FNYEAQ. The CDR3 has 16 residues. With 0 bases removed from V and 7 bases from J, the gap between germline ends came to 19 bases. Written as DNA, the CDR3 is TGTGCCAGCAGCTTAGCGGGGGCGCGGGGTAGGGGTGAGCAGTACTTC. Translating it yields CASSLAGARGRGEQYF.

The chain recombines TRBV2 with TRBJ1-3; no clear D. The V gene lost 8 bases and the J gene lost 0 bases, with 8 bases spanning the gap. The CDR3 covers 13 residues. From germline, CDR1 is SNHLY and CDR2 FYNNEI. The CDR3 bases are TGTGCCAGCGTTCGGTTCTCTGGAAACACCATATATTTT. Translating gives CASVRFSGNTIYF.

CDR3: CASTRGTFDNEQFF. CDR3 bases: TGTGCCAGCACTCGCGGGACTTTCGACAATGAGCAGTTCTTC. The chain is built from TRBV6-5 and TRBJ2-1, with D possibly being TRBD2 (6 bases). CDR3 length equals 14 residues. Germline V gene sequence: CDR1 MNHEY, CDR2 SVGAGI. Trimming took 7 bases from V and 5 from J, leaving 15 bases between them.

J is TRBJ2-5 and V is TRBV19; TRBD2 might be the D (6 bases). The CDR3 length is 13 residues. Per germline, CDR1 LNHDA and CDR2 SQIVND (reference sequence). Trimming left V 4 bases short and J 11 bases short, with 17 bases between. CDR3 loop: CASSTWTGEGQYF. The CDR3, as DNA: TGTGCCAGTAGTACCTGGACGGGGGAAGGGCAGTACTTC.